The rows below give T cell receptor beta chains drawn from one sample of a study of T-cell reconstitution after alpha-beta-depleted transplantation in children. One entry per CDR3 protein results from TCRdb running MiXCR on the PCR reads. In the table there are almost 250,000 distinct CDR3 sequences, over 20% of which are singletons. The sample here was PBMCs, taken before TCRalphabeta/CD19-depleted stem cell transplant. Receptor source: a girl between 2 and 10 years old with Fanconi anemia, due to receive a stem cell transplant. The CDR3 runs from the conserved cysteine through the conserved F or W. The D gene is left open where the match is weak. Some rows have no size entry. The others give once, few or many, or a class for an expanded clone.

clone size | J gene | V gene | D gene | CDR3 DNA | CDR3 protein
NA | TRBJ2-5 | TRBV20-1 | NA | TGCAGTGCCGTTTCCATGGAGCGGGTAAAGACCCAGTACTTC | CSAVSMERVKTQYF
NA | TRBJ1-2 | TRBV20-1 | NA | TGCACCAGCGGCAGAATGGGCTATGGCTACACCTTC | CTSGRMGYGYTF
NA | TRBJ1-5 | TRBV30 | NA | TGTGCCTGGAGCCATTTTAGCAATCAGCCCCAGCATTTT | CAWSHFSNQPQHF
NA | TRBJ1-2 | TRBV5-1 | TRBD1 | TGCGCCAGCAGCTTGGAGGACAGGGGTGGCTACACCTTC | CASSLEDRGGYTF
many | TRBJ2-4 | TRBV29-1 | NA | TGCAGCGTTGAGTCGCCTCCCAAACAAAACCTAGCCAAAAACATTCAGTACTTC | CSVESPPKQNLAKNIQYF
many | TRBJ1-2 | TRBV24-1 | NA | TGTGCCACCAGTGATTTGCAGTATGGCTACACCTTC | CATSDLQYGYTF
NA | TRBJ2-7 | TRBV28 | NA | TGTGCCAGCAGTTCTCCGGGACGCCAGAGCGAGCAGTACTTC | CASSSPGRQSEQYF
many | TRBJ1-2 | TRBV11-2 | NA | TGTGCCAGCAGCGTCGACCAAAGGATCGGTGGCTACACCTTC | CASSVDQRIGGYTF
NA | TRBJ2-5 | TRBV20-1 | TRBD2 | TGCAGTGCCACAGCGGGGGGAGAGACCCAGTACTTC | CSATAGGETQYF
many | TRBJ2-3 | TRBV12-3/TRBV12-4 | NA | TGTGCCAGCAGTTTAAATTCAGATACGCAGTATTTT | CASSLNSDTQYF
few | TRBJ2-3 | TRBV28 | NA | TGTGCCAGCAGTTTACTCGCTTTTTCGGGGTCTTCTAGCACAGATACGCAGTATTTT | CASSLLAFSGSSSTDTQYF
many | TRBJ2-2 | TRBV12-3/TRBV12-4 | NA | TGTGCCAGCAGTTTGGACGGGGAGCTGTTTTTT | CASSLDGELFF
NA | TRBJ2-1 | TRBV2 | NA | TGTGCCAGCAGTGTAAGCGGCCCCTCCTACAATGAGCAGTTCTTC | CASSVSGPSYNEQFF
few | TRBJ2-1 | TRBV29-1 | NA | TGCAGCGTCGAGGTCTATATGGCCGTTTTCACCTACAATGAGCAGTTCTTC | CSVEVYMAVFTYNEQFF
NA | TRBJ2-7 | TRBV5-1 | TRBD1 | TGCGCCAGCAGCCCCAACCGGGACAGGGTCTACGAGCAGTACTTC | CASSPNRDRVYEQYF
NA | TRBJ2-3 | TRBV20-1 | TRBD2 | TGCAGTGCTAGCTCGAATTCCATTCTAGCGGGGGAATACACAGATACGCAGTATTTT | CSASSNSILAGEYTDTQYF
NA | TRBJ2-3 | TRBV28 | NA | TGTGCCAGCAGCCCCGACAGGCTCACAGATACGCAGTATTTT | CASSPDRLTDTQYF
many | TRBJ2-6 | TRBV20-1 | NA | TGCAGTGCCAGTCAGGGTCCTGGGGCCAACGTCCTGACTTTC | CSASQGPGANVLTF
many | TRBJ2-5 | TRBV24-1 | NA | TGTGCCACGGATAGCCAGGGGCAAGAGACCCAGTACTTC | CATDSQGQETQYF
many | TRBJ2-2 | TRBV20-1 | NA | TGCAGTGCTAGAAGCCCGGACGGCACCGGGGAGCTGTTTTTT | CSARSPDGTGELFF
NA | TRBJ2-1 | TRBV29-1 | NA | TGCAGCGCAGGACTACCCGTTAATGAGCAGTTCTTC | CSAGLPVNEQFF
NA | TRBJ2-1 | TRBV25-1 | TRBD1 | TGTGCCAGCAGTGTGACAGGGGGGGGGATCCCCTCCTACAATGAGCAGTTCTTC | CASSVTGGGIPSYNEQFF
NA | TRBJ2-7 | TRBV29-1 | NA | TGCAGCGCAGGAGGGAGAAACGAGCAGTACTTC | CSAGGRNEQYF
NA | TRBJ2-3 | TRBV29-1 | TRBD2 | TGCAGCGTTTCAGTAGCGGGAGGAAGCACAGATACGCAGTATTTT | CSVSVAGGSTDTQYF
few | TRBJ2-5 | TRBV29-1 | TRBD1 | TGCAGCGTAGGACAGGGCCCTCAAGAGACCCAGTACTTC | CSVGQGPQETQYF
few | TRBJ2-2 | TRBV27 | NA | TGTGCCAGCCGCAGGGTGACGAACACCGGGGAGCTGTTTTTT | CASRRVTNTGELFF
few | TRBJ2-7 | TRBV20-1 | NA | TGCAGTGCTTCCGACGCCACTCTCAGCTCCTACGAGCAGTACTTC | CSASDATLSSYEQYF
NA | TRBJ2-7 | TRBV5-1 | NA | TGCGCCAGCAGTCCAGGGGCCGCGCTTTCCTACGAGCAGTACTTC | CASSPGAALSYEQYF
NA | TRBJ2-7 | TRBV20-1 | TRBD1 | TGCAGTGTGAGACCATCAGGGGGCGAGCAGTACTTC | CSVRPSGGEQYF
many | TRBJ1-2 | TRBV20-1 | NA | TGCAGTGCTAGTGCTACAAGACCTAACTATGGCTACACCTTC | CSASATRPNYGYTF
few | TRBJ2-7 | TRBV5-1 | TRBD1 | TGCGCCAGCAGCTTGATGGACAGGGCCTACGAGCAGTACTTC | CASSLMDRAYEQYF
NA | TRBJ2-7 | TRBV10-3 | NA | TGTGCCATCAGTGAGTTAGGTTTGGACGAGCAGTACTTC | CAISELGLDEQYF
NA | TRBJ2-3 | TRBV14 | NA | TGTGCCAGCAGCCGGGACCCCCCGTACACAGATACGCAGTATTTT | CASSRDPPYTDTQYF
few | TRBJ2-7 | TRBV12-3/TRBV12-4 | NA | TGTGCCAGCAGTTTCCCCCACTGGGAGCAGTACTTC | CASSFPHWEQYF
NA | TRBJ2-6 | TRBV4-1 | TRBD1 | TGCGCCAGCAGCCAACTTAGGACAGGGGACTTCTCTGGGGCCAACGTCCTGACTTTC | CASSQLRTGDFSGANVLTF
NA | TRBJ1-2 | TRBV7-2 | TRBD1 | TGTGCCAGCAGCCCGGGGACAGGGGGCCACTATGGCTACACCTTC | CASSPGTGGHYGYTF
many | TRBJ2-1 | TRBV4-2 | TRBD2 | TGTGCCAGCAGCCTGATGTCTAGCGGGAGCAATGAGCAGTTCTTC | CASSLMSSGSNEQFF
many | TRBJ2-3 | TRBV29-1 | NA | TGCAGCGTTGTGGGCCACCAAAGCACAGATACGCAGTATTTT | CSVVGHQSTDTQYF
NA | TRBJ2-7 | TRBV20-1 | TRBD1 | TGCAGTGCGCCGGGACAGTCCTACGAGCAGTACTTC | CSAPGQSYEQYF
NA | TRBJ1-2 | TRBV29-1 | NA | TGCAGCGTTGGCAAGAAAGGGGCGGGGAACTATGGCTACACCTTC | CSVGKKGAGNYGYTF
many | TRBJ2-1 | TRBV9 | NA | TGTGCCAGCAGCGTCGGGACCTCCAATGAGCAGTTCTTC | CASSVGTSNEQFF
NA | TRBJ2-3 | TRBV10-3 | NA | TGTGCCATCAAAAACACTGCGGGCGGGGATACGCAGTATTTT | CAIKNTAGGDTQYF
NA | TRBJ2-6 | TRBV7-3 | TRBD1 | TGTGCCAGCAGTCCAGGGGGACGACTCTCTGAGGCCAACGTCCTGACTTTC | CASSPGGRLSEANVLTF
many | TRBJ2-3 | TRBV29-1 | NA | TGCAGCGTTGAAGAAGAGATAGCGGTGGCCTCGTCAGATACGCAGTATTTT | CSVEEEIAVASSDTQYF
NA | TRBJ2-3 | TRBV20-1 | TRBD2 | TGCAGTGCTAGAGTTGCGGGAGCACCTGTTATGTATTTT | CSARVAGAPVMYF
NA | TRBJ2-1 | TRBV27 | NA | TGTGCCAGCAGTTTATTTGTACCCGACTACAATGAGCAGTTCTTC | CASSLFVPDYNEQFF
NA | TRBJ2-7 | TRBV20-1 | TRBD1 | TGCAGTGCTAGAGATCCGACAGGGAGTCTCTACGAGCAGTACTTC | CSARDPTGSLYEQYF
many | TRBJ2-7 | TRBV29-1 | TRBD1 | TGCAGCGTGATGGGACAGGGGAGGAACGAGCAGTACTTC | CSVMGQGRNEQYF
NA | TRBJ2-7 | TRBV7-9 | NA | TGTGCCAGCAGGAATCAGGGCAAGGACGAGCAGTACTTC | CASRNQGKDEQYF
NA | TRBJ2-7 | TRBV6-2/TRBV6-3 | NA | TGTGCCAGCAGCGCATGGAGCGGCCCCTACGAGCAGTACTTC | CASSAWSGPYEQYF
many | TRBJ1-1 | TRBV29-1 | TRBD1 | TGCAGCGTCCGAACCGGGACAGGGCGTATCAGCACTGAAGCTTTCTTT | CSVRTGTGRISTEAFF
few | TRBJ2-2 | TRBV20-1 | TRBD1 | TGCAGTGCGCCGAGGGACAGGCAAACCGGGGAGCTGTTTTTT | CSAPRDRQTGELFF
many | TRBJ2-2 | TRBV5-1 | NA | TGCGCCAGCAGCTTGTTCACGGACACCGGGGAGCTGTTTTTT | CASSLFTDTGELFF
many | TRBJ2-7 | TRBV20-1 | TRBD2 | TGCAGTGCTAGAGTCCCTAGCGGGGCCTACGAGCAGTACTTC | CSARVPSGAYEQYF